The 32 T cell receptor beta chains in this list originate from one sample, sequenced in a study of T cells in Graves' hyperthyroidism and ophthalmopathy. Using RNA transcripts as the source, TCR beta CDR3 regions were amplified. Initially, a first-round RT-PCR of the TCR CDR3 employed the HTBI primer set. TCRdb redid the calling of the multiplex PCR reads with MiXCR, one entry per CDR3 protein. The table lists 350,000 or so distinct CDR3 sequences, around a fifth of them singletons. The specimen was blood. These receptors all come from a woman between 50 and 59 years old with Graves' hyperthyroidism.

V gene TRBV2 combines with J gene TRBJ1-1, with 7 bases fitting TRBD1. The CDR3 is 14 amino acids. Germline CDR1 is SNHLY and CDR2 is FYNNEI. Losses at the gene ends were 4 bases for V and 4 bases for J; bases not matched to a gene: 6. DNA of the CDR3: TGTGCCAGCAGTGTTCACAGGGGCGGCACTGAAGCTTTCTTT. Its protein is CASSVHRGGTEAFF.

This clonotype was counted at least ten times. This sequence joins TRBV28 and TRBJ1-1; D is perhaps TRBD1 (5 bases). Per the germline V gene, CDR1 is MDHEN and CDR2 is SYDVKM. The CDR3 sequence is 13 residues long. Deletions cut 3 bases from V and 5 bases from J, with 10 bases between. The CDR3 protein is CASSFRDRTEAFF. DNA for the CDR3: TGTGCCAGCAGTTTCAGGGATCGGACTGAAGCTTTCTTT.

This clonotype was counted many times. J is TRBJ1-1 and V is TRBV2; no clear D gene. Between the trimmed V and J ends, which lost 2 bases and 2 bases, there was a span of 9 bases. CDR1 and CDR2 from the germline V gene are SNHLY and FYNNEI. The CDR3 consists of 14 residues. The CDR3 spells CASSERWVNTEAFF. CDR3 nucleotides: TGTGCCAGCAGTGAAAGGTGGGTCAACACTGAAGCTTTCTTT.

Remarks on this clonotype: This is likely a read error, given that the CDR3 carries no conserved phenylalanine or tryptophan at its end. Because the CDR3's place on the DNA is in doubt, the DNA is left out and the CDR3 is given as listed by TCRdb. The J gene is TRBJ2-1, the V gene TRBV7-3; whether TRBD2, the table's D call, matches the DNA was not checked. The CDR3 has 16 residues if both end residues are counted. Germline values: CDR1 SGHTA, CDR2 FQGTGA. CDR3: CASSRAGLSSYNEQFL.

CDR3 DNA sequence: TGCGCCAGCAGTGAGTCCCATCCCAGGGCCCCCTACAATGAGCAGTTCTTC. Protein: CASSESHPRAPYNEQFF. The rearrangement joins TRBV10-2 to TRBJ2-1; weak D call: TRBD1 (5 bases). Germline V CDR1 and CDR2: WSHSY, SAAADI. Trimming shortened V by 0 bases and J by 2 bases, and 14 bases separated the two germline ends. This CDR3 is 17 amino acids long.

This clonotype was observed at least ten times. The DNA for the CDR3 is TGTGCCAGCAGCTTATTGTGGGCCTCCTACAATGAGCAGTTCTTC. This sequence encodes CASSLLWASYNEQFF. The chain uses TRBV7-3 and TRBJ2-1, with D unresolved. Germline CDR1 and CDR2: SGHTA and FQGTGA. CDR3 length equals 15 residues. The germline V and J ends were trimmed by 2 bases and 0 bases, with 8 bases remaining between them.

This clonotype showed up many times. The J gene is TRBJ1-1, the V gene TRBV7-9; D possibly corresponds to TRBD1 (6 bases). Trimming removed 5 bases from V and 2 bases from J, with 21 bases in between. Germline CDR1 is SEHNR and CDR2 is FQNEAQ (reference sequence). The CDR3 has 17 residues. CDR3 in amino acids: CASSANRIWGPNTEAFF. The CDR3 region has the DNA TGTGCCAGCAGCGCAAACAGGATTTGGGGGCCCAACACTGAAGCTTTCTTT.

This chain joins TRBV12-3 or TRBV12-4 and TRBJ1-2; tentatively, D is TRBD1 (6 bases). V was cut by 7 bases and J by 4 bases, with 16 bases left in between. This CDR3 spans 14 amino acids. CDR3 in amino acids: CASTLAGVGYGYTF. The CDR3 DNA follows: TGTGCCAGCACCCTAGCAGGGGTCGGCTATGGCTACACCTTC.

In nucleotides, the CDR3 is TGTGCCAGCAGCTTGGGGGGGAGAAGGGAGACCCAGTACTTC. It specifies CASSLGGRRETQYF. V gene TRBV7-6 combines with J gene TRBJ2-5, with TRBD2 matching 7 bases. Germline assignment: CDR1 SGHVS and CDR2 FNYEAQ. CDR3 length: 14 amino acids. J gave up 5 bases and V 3 bases, and 6 bases lay outside the gene matches.

The V call is TRBV5-1, the J call TRBJ2-1, with TRBD2 matching 13 bases. Germline-derived CDR1 and CDR2 are SGHRS and YFSETQ. The CDR3 is made up of 17 amino acids. V trimming: 6 bases; J trimming: 3 bases; junction bases outside the gene matches: 9. The CDR3 sequence: CASTLGTSGKDYNEQFF. Written as DNA, the CDR3 is TGCGCCAGCACCCTTGGGACTAGCGGGAAAGACTACAATGAGCAGTTCTTC.

Many counts were recorded for this clonotype. The gene calls are TRBV28 and TRBJ2-5; 10 bases are a match to TRBD2. The ends lost 6 bases at V and 5 bases at J; junction bases unmatched: 9. The CDR3 spans 15 residues. Germline V CDR1 and CDR2: MDHEN, SYDVKM. CDR3 coding DNA: TGTGCCAGCAGCCCACTAGCGGGATTAGGGGAGACCCAGTACTTC. Protein product: CASSPLAGLGETQYF.

This clonotype was found many times. The chain is built from TRBV30 and TRBJ2-5; D remains unclear. V was shortened by 0 bases and J by 2 bases, with 10 bases between the two germline ends. From germline, CDR1 is GTSNPN and CDR2 SVGIG (reference sequence). The CDR3 extends over 14 amino acids. CDR3 residues: CAWSVRLGQETQYF. In DNA form, the CDR3 reads TGTGCCTGGAGTGTCCGCTTAGGACAAGAGACCCAGTACTTC.

This clonotype was found many times. V gene TRBV30 combines with J gene TRBJ2-7; D perhaps matches TRBD2 (6 bases). This CDR3 has 13 residues. With 2 bases removed from V and 5 bases from J, the gap between germline ends came to 13 bases. Germline assignment: CDR1 GTSNPN and CDR2 SVGIG (reference sequence). The CDR3 bases are TGTGCCTGGAGTCTAGGGACTCTGAACGAGCAGTACTTC. This gives the protein CAWSLGTLNEQYF.

Ten or more counts support this clonotype. The rearrangement links TRBV6-2 or TRBV6-3 to TRBJ1-1, with D possibly matching TRBD1 (5 bases). The CDR3 length is 13 residues. Germline assignment: CDR1 MNHEY and CDR2 SVGEGT. Trimming removed 8 bases at V and 4 bases at J, with 14 bases between. CDR3 sequence reads: CASSMTDITEAFF. The CDR3 DNA sequence: TGTGCCAGCTCGATGACAGATATCACTGAAGCTTTCTTT.

V is TRBV4-2 and J is TRBJ2-5, with TRBD2 matching 8 bases. Germline V gives CDR1 LGHNA, CDR2 YNFKEQ. This CDR3 spans 17 amino acids. After removal of 1 base from V and 1 base from J, the junction contained 8 bases not matched to a gene. As DNA, the CDR3 is TGTGCCAGCAGCCAAGGAACAGCGGGGGAGACCCAAGAGACCCAGTACTTC. The encoded protein is CASSQGTAGETQETQYF.

This clonotype has ten or more counts. The genes are TRBV3-1 and TRBJ1-6; TRBD1 matches 8 bases. Germline V gene sequence: CDR1 LGHDT, CDR2 YNNKEL (reference sequence). The V gene end was trimmed by 3 bases and the J gene end by 10 bases; junction bases not matched to a gene: 11. The CDR3 is 16 residues long. CDR3 coding DNA: TGTGCCAGCAGCCAGACCCGGGACAGGTTATACTCACCCCTCCACTTT. Protein: CASSQTRDRLYSPLHF.

This clonotype was counted at least ten times. DNA of the CDR3: TGTGCCAGCAGTGATACCACAATCAATGAGCAGTTCTTC. Its protein is CASSDTTINEQFF. The rearrangement joins TRBV2 to TRBJ2-1; D is ambiguous. Trimming removed 3 bases from V and 6 bases from J, with 9 bases in between. The germline CDR1 and CDR2 sequences are SNHLY and FYNNEI. This CDR3 has 13 residues. The complete variable domain, with remaining parts taken from reference TRBV2 and TRBJ2-1, reads EPEVTQTPSHQVTQMGQEVILRCVPISNHLYFYWYRQILGQKVEFLVSFYNNEISEKSEIFDDQFSVERPDGSNFTLKIRSTKLEDSAMYFCASSDTTINEQFFGPGTRLTVL.

This clonotype was counted ten times or more. The chain recombines TRBV12-3 or TRBV12-4 with TRBJ2-2; tentative D call: TRBD1 (6 bases). The CDR3 sequence is 15 residues long. The germline V and J ends were trimmed by 5 bases and 2 bases, with 12 bases remaining between them. CDR3 DNA: TGTGCCAGCAGTCCCGGGACACCTAACACCGGGGAGCTGTTTTTT. Translation: CASSPGTPNTGELFF.

This clonotype came up many times. The chain carries TRBV29-1 and TRBJ2-5; the D is unclear. The CDR3 extends over 13 amino acids. The V end was cut by 1 base, the J end by 4 bases, with 10 bases between. Germline CDR1 is SQVTM and CDR2 is ANQGSEA. CDR3 nucleotides: TGCAGCGTTGAAGTTGACTGGGGAGAGACCCAGTACTTC. Translated, it gives CSVEVDWGETQYF.

The gene calls are TRBV28 and TRBJ1-4; maybe TRBD1 (6 bases). The CDR3 totals 15 residues. CDR1 and CDR2 from the germline V gene are MDHEN and SYDVKM. Trimming pared 6 bases from V and 7 bases from J, leaving 18 bases between. This CDR3 is CASSPQGRASEKLFF. CDR3 DNA sequence: TGTGCCAGCAGCCCCCAGGGGAGGGCTAGTGAAAAACTGTTTTTT.

The V call is TRBV20-1, the J call TRBJ2-2; 9 nucleotides line up with TRBD1. CDR3 length equals 15 residues. CDR1 DFQATT and CDR2 SNEGSKA come from the germline V gene (reference sequence). Trimming at V came to 0 bases and at J to 3 bases, leaving 2 bases not matched to a gene. The CDR3: CSARDGDRDTGELFF. CDR3 DNA sequence: TGCAGTGCTAGAGATGGGGACAGGGACACCGGGGAGCTGTTTTTT.

This clonotype was picked up many times. V usage is TRBV25-1 and J usage is TRBJ2-3; D unresolved. Germline V CDR1 and CDR2: MGHDK, SYGVNS. The germline V and J ends were trimmed by 2 bases and 0 bases, with 9 bases remaining between them. CDR3 length equals 15 residues. CDR3 DNA: TGTGCCAGCAGTGAAAGGACGCCTAGCACAGATACGCAGTATTTT. Amino acids: CASSERTPSTDTQYF. Using reference TRBV25-1 and TRBJ2-3 for the parts outside the CDR3, the full variable domain is EADIYQTPRYLVIGTGKKITLECSQTMGHDKMYWYQQDPGMELHLIHYSYGVNSTEKGDLSSESTVSRIRTEHFPLTLESARPSHTSQYLCASSERTPSTDTQYFGPGTRLTVL.

The V gene is TRBV15, the J gene TRBJ2-7; 7 bases align to TRBD2. V shed 0 bases and J 7 bases; nucleotides not matched to a gene: 12. Per the germline V gene, CDR1 is LNHNV and CDR2 is YYDKDF (reference sequence). The CDR3 is 16 residues long. CDR3 coding DNA: TGTGCCACCAGCAGAGATCTAAGCGGGGCCAGGATGGAGCAGTACTTC. This encodes CATSRDLSGARMEQYF.

The genes are TRBV6-1 and TRBJ1-5, with 8 bases aligning to TRBD1. Germline V gives CDR1 MNHNS, CDR2 SASEGT. The CDR3 extends over 14 amino acids. J was trimmed by 5 bases and V by 7 bases; bases with no gene match: 7. CDR3: CASKDGQGHQPQHF. Here the CDR3 DNA reads TGTGCCAGCAAGGACGGACAGGGCCATCAGCCCCAGCATTTT.

The chain employs TRBV27 and TRBJ2-3; D remains ambiguous. The V gene's germline CDR1 is MNHEY and CDR2 SMNVEV (reference sequence). CDR3 length: 13 amino acids. V gave up 7 bases and J gave up 2 bases, with 10 bases separating them. CDR3 protein: CASNNFYTDTQYF. The DNA for the CDR3 is TGTGCCAGCAACAACTTCTACACAGATACGCAGTATTTT.

This clonotype was seen ten or more times. This chain uses TRBV6-6 with TRBJ2-7, with 7 positions matching TRBD1. Germline V lookup: CDR1 MNHNY, CDR2 SVGAGI (reference sequence). The CDR3 runs to 14 residues. The ends lost 0 bases at V and 4 bases at J; junction bases unmatched: 3. The DNA for the CDR3 is TGTGCCAGCAGTTACTCGTTGGGACAGTACGAGCAGTACTTC. It codes for CASSYSLGQYEQYF.

The chain combines TRBV9 with TRBJ1-2; D unclear. Trimming took 3 bases from V and 4 from J, leaving 16 bases between them. The CDR3 has 15 amino acids. Germline lookup yields CDR1 SGDLS and CDR2 YYNGEE. The CDR3 DNA follows: TGTGCCAGCAGCGCCCGTATGGGAATCGCCTATGGCTACACCTTC. Translating it yields CASSARMGIAYGYTF.

This clonotype was seen many times. This chain uses TRBV28 with TRBJ1-2, with D possibly being TRBD1 (6 bases). The CDR3 runs 14 residues. Trimming left V 5 bases short and J 4 bases short, with 14 bases between. CDR1 is MDHEN and CDR2 is SYDVKM in the germline V gene. CDR3 residues: CASSTGSAGYGYTF. CDR3 sequence (DNA): TGTGCCAGCAGTACAGGGTCGGCGGGCTATGGCTACACCTTC.

The sample holds a few counts of this clonotype. The rearrangement uses TRBV12-5 and TRBJ2-1; TRBD2 matches at 11 bases. V trimming: 0 bases; J trimming: 7 bases; junction bases outside the gene matches: 5. CDR3 length: 16 amino acids. Germline CDR1 reads LGHNT; CDR2 reads FRNRAP. DNA for the CDR3: TGTGCTAGTGGTTTGGTACTAGCGGGAGTGGTTAATGAGCAGTTCTTC. The encoded protein is CASGLVLAGVVNEQFF. Supplemented by reference TRBV12-5 and TRBJ2-1, the full variable domain reads DARVTQTPRHKVTEMGQEVTMRCQPILGHNTVFWYRQTMMQGLELLAYFRNRAPLDDSGMPKDRFSAEMPDATLATLKIQPSEPRDSAVYFCASGLVLAGVVNEQFFGPGTRLTVL.

This clonotype turned up a few times. This chain joins TRBV7-9 and TRBJ1-2, with 9 bases fitting TRBD1. Looked up from germline, CDR1 is SEHNR and CDR2 is FQNEAQ (reference sequence). V dropped 5 bases and J dropped 5; count of bases not matched to a gene: 6. This CDR3 contains 14 residues. The CDR3 DNA reads TGTGCCAGCAGCCCCGGCGGACAGGGGTATGGCTACACCTTC. Translating it yields CASSPGGQGYGYTF.

This clonotype was counted many times. The CDR3: CASSEETTQPQHF. CDR3 in DNA: TGTGCCAGCAGTGAAGAAACAACTCAGCCCCAGCATTTT. V gene TRBV2 combines with J gene TRBJ1-5; D uncertain. Germline CDR1 and CDR2: SNHLY and FYNNEI. This CDR3 spans 13 amino acids. The V and J ends lost 1 base and 6 bases respectively, with 7 bases between them. The full variable domain, its missing parts supplied by reference TRBV2 and TRBJ1-5, is EPEVTQTPSHQVTQMGQEVILRCVPISNHLYFYWYRQILGQKVEFLVSFYNNEISEKSEIFDDQFSVERPDGSNFTLKIRSTKLEDSAMYFCASSEETTQPQHFGDGTRLSIL.

The table lists this clonotype with many counts. V usage is TRBV11-2 and J usage is TRBJ2-3, with D tentatively TRBD1 (5 bases). The germline V and J ends were trimmed by 4 bases and 0 bases, with 11 bases remaining between them. The CDR3 is made up of 15 amino acids. Germline CDR1 is SGHAT and CDR2 is FQNNGV. DNA of the CDR3: TGTGCCAGCAGCTCCCAGGGTTCTAGCACAGATACGCAGTATTTT. It encodes CASSSQGSSTDTQYF.